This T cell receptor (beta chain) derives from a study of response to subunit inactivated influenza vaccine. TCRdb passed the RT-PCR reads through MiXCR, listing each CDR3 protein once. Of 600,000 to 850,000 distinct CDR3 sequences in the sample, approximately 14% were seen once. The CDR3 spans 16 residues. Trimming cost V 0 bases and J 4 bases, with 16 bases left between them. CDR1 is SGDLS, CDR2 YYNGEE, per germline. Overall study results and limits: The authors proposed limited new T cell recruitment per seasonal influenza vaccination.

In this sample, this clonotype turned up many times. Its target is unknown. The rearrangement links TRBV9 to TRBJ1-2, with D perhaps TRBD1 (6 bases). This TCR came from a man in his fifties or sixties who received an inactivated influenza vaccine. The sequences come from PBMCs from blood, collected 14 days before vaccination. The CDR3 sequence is CASSVGGGRLSYGYTF. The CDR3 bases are TGTGCCAGCAGCGTAGGTGGGGGGCGTTTAAGCTATGGCTACACCTTC.